Listed below are T cell receptor beta chains from one sample, sequenced in a study of control samples from healthy donors and cancer patients. Libraries were prepared by immunoSEQ multiplex PCR; TCRdb keeps only in-frame clonotypes and omits some of them. In the table there are approximately 87,000 clones, 80% to 95% of which are singletons. The sample comprised PBMCs. These TCRs come from a woman in her 40s with lung cancer. CDR3s leave out the opening cysteine and the closing phenylalanine or tryptophan. The order of the fields is J gene, V gene, D gene, CDR3 protein. The D gene is left open where the match is weak.

>TRBJ1-2|TRBV6-5|TRBD1
AAKGQGNYGYT
>TRBJ1-6|TRBV12-5|-
ASGLTPGNRPSLH
>TRBJ1-2|TRBV15|-
ATSRGTGTAYGYT
>TRBJ1-1|TRBV6-1|-
ASSELWENTEAF
>TRBJ2-3|TRBV5-1|-
ASSKRQFTDTQY
>TRBJ2-7|TRBV5-4|TRBD1
ASSLSRDRVNEQY
>TRBJ2-3|TRBV7-9|-
ASSPRDRSTDTQY
>TRBJ1-1|TRBV19|-
ASSTGRGHMNTEAF
>TRBJ2-2|TRBV5-1|-
ASSWGDTGELF
>TRBJ1-6|TRBV11-1|-
ASSLIEGVDSPLH
>TRBJ2-7|TRBV11-3|TRBD1
VSSLTLWGQGDYEQY
>TRBJ1-1|TRBV30|-
AWSVRGGDTEAF
>TRBJ2-5|TRBV24-1|TRBD1
ATSDLRTGTETQY
>TRBJ1-2|TRBV19|-
ASSIGGGANYGYT
>TRBJ2-1|TRBV19|-
ASSGGSPPPYNEQF
>TRBJ2-7|TRBV27|-
ASRAAREYYEQY